The present entry profiles one T cell receptor beta chain with its context. This sample was included in a study of blood T cell repertoires in COVID-19. Turning to the study itself: Spain, Italy and the United States supplied samples that represented acute and convalescent COVID-19.

The assay was immunoSEQ multiplex PCR, and TCRdb's table has in-frame clones only and misses some. The sample records about 370,000 clones, 87% being singletons. The CDR3 is 13 amino acids. V shed 3 bases and J 3 bases; nucleotides not matched to a gene: 1. This receptor was obtained from a woman in her twenties or thirties with COVID-19, enrolled during active disease. Material: peripheral blood. V usage is TRBV12-3 or TRBV12-4 and J usage is TRBJ2-7; 8 positions match TRBD2. The CDR3 DNA reads as TGTGCCAGCAGTTTCGGGAGGGACTACGAGCAGTACTTC. Encoded protein: CASSFGRDYEQYF.